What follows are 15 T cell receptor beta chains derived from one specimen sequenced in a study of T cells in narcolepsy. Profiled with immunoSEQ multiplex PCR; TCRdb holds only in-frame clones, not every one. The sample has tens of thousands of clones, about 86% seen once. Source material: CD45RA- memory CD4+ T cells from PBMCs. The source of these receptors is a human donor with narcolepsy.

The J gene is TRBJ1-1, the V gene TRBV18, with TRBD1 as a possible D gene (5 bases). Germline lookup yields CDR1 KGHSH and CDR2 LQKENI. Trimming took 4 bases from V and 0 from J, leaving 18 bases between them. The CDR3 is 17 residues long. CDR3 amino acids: CASSQLPTGGLNTEAFF. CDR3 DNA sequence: TGTGCCAGCTCACAACTACCAACGGGGGGTTTGAACACTGAAGCTTTCTTT.

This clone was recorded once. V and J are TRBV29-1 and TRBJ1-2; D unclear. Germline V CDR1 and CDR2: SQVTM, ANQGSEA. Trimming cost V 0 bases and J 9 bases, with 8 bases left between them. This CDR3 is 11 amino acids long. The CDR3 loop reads CSVEDGSRYTF. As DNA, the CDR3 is TGCAGCGTTGAAGATGGGAGCCGCTACACCTTC.

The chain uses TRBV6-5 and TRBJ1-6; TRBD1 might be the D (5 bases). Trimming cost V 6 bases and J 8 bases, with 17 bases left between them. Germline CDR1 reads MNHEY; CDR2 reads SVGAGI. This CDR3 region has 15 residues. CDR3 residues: CASSPGASRDSPLHF. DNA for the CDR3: TGTGCCAGCAGCCCCGGGGCCTCACGGGATTCACCCCTCCACTTT.

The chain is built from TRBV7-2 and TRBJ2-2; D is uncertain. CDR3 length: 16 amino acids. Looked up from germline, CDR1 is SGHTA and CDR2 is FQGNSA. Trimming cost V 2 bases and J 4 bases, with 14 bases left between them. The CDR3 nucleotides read TGTGCCAGCAGCTTAACAATGACCGGTGGCACCGGGGAGCTGTTTTTT. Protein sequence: CASSLTMTGGTGELFF.

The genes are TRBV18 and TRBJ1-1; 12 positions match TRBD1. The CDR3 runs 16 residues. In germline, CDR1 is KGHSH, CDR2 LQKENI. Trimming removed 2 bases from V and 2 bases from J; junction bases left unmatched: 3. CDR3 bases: TGTGCCAGCTCACCATTGGGGACAGGGGGCAACACTGAAGCTTTCTTT. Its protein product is CASSPLGTGGNTEAFF.

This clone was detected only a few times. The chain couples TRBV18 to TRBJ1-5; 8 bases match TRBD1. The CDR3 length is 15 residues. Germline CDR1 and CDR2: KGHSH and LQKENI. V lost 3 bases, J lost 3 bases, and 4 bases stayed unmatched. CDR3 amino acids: CASSPGQGINQPQHF. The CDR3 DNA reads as TGTGCCAGCTCACCCGGACAGGGTATCAATCAGCCCCAGCATTTT.

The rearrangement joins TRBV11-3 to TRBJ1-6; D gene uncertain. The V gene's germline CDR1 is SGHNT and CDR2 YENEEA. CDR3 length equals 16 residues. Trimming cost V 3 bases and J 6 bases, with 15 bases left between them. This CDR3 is CASSLVAGRGNSPLHF. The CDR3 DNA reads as TGTGCCAGCAGCTTGGTTGCCGGGCGGGGTAATTCACCCCTCCACTTT.

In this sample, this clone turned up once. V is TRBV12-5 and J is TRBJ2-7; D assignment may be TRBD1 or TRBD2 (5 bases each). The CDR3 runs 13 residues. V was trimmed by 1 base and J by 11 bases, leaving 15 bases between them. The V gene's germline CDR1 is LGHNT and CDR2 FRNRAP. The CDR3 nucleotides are TGTGCTAGTGGTTTGGCGAGTGGGACGGTTAAGTACTTC. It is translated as CASGLASGTVKYF.

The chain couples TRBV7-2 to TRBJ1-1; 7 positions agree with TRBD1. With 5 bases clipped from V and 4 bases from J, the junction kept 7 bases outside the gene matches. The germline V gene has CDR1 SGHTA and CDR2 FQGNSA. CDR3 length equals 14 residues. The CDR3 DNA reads TGTGCCAGCAGCCCACAGGGGTTCGCCACTGAAGCTTTCTTT. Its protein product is CASSPQGFATEAFF.

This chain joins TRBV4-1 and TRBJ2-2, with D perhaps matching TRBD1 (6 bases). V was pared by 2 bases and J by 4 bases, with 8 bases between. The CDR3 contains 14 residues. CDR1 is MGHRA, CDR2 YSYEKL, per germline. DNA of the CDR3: TGCGCCAGCAGCCAAAGGGGGACCACCGGGGAGCTGTTTTTT. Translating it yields CASSQRGTTGELFF.

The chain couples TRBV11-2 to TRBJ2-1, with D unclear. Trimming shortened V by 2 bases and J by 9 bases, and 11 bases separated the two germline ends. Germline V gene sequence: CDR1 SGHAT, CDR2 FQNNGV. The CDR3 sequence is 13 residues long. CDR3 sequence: CASSLSSGAEQFF. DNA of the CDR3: TGTGCCAGCAGCTTATCCTCGGGCGCTGAGCAGTTCTTC.

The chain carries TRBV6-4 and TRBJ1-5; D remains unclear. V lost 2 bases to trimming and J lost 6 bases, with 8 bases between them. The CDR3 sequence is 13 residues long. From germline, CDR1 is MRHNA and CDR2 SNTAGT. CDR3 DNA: TGTGCCAGCAGTGACCAGAACGGTCAGCCCCAGCATTTT. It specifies CASSDQNGQPQHF.

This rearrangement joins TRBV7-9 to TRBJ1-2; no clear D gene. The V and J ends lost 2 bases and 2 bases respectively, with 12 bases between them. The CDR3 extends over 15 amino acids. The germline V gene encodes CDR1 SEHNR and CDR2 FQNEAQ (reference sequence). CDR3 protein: CASSLTAGINYGYTF. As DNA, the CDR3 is TGTGCCAGCAGCTTAACGGCAGGAATAAACTATGGCTACACCTTC.

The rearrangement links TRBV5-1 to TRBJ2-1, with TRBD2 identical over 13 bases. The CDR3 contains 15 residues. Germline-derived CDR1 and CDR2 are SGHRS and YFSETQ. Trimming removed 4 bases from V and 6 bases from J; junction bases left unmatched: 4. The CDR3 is CASSQGLAGFNEQFF. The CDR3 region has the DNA TGCGCCAGCAGCCAGGGACTAGCGGGATTCAATGAGCAGTTCTTC.

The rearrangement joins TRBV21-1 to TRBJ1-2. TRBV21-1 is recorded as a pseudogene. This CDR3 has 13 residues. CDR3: CASSKCRLYGYTF. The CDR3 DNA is TGTGCCAGCAGCAAATGCCGCCTCTATGGCTACACCTTC.